This T cell receptor (beta chain) was sequenced in a study of OX40 agonist ivuxolimab in advanced cancers. Whole-study context: Every 2 weeks, patients received ivuxolimab intravenously, dosed at 0.01 to 10 mg/kg. Patients achieving partial responses numbered three: one hepatocellular carcinoma case and two cutaneous melanoma cases.

As for this clone: What it recognizes is unknown.

This CDR3 comprises 16 residues. The germline V gene encodes CDR1 LGHNA and CDR2 YSLEER. Trimming took off 0 bases at V and 1 base at J, with 12 bases between the two ends. Study-level findings and limits: Antigen specificity was not determined for the expanded peripheral T cells. At doses 0.1 to 3.0 mg/kg, CD4+ and CD8+ clones expanded.

Profiled with immunoSEQ multiplex PCR; TCRdb holds only in-frame clones, not every one. The sample has around 68,000 clones; more than 70% are singletons. This specimen was CD4+ or CD8+ T cells sorted from blood, taken in a trial of the OX40 agonist ivuxolimab. This TCR was recovered from an adult with an advanced solid tumor such as melanoma, head and neck, liver or kidney cancer. The V call is TRBV4-3, the J call TRBJ1-1; maybe TRBD1 (6 bases). The DNA of the CDR3 is TGCGCCAGCAGCCAAGAGATATCCAGGGGGAACACTGAAGCTTTCTTT. Translation: CASSQEISRGNTEAFF.